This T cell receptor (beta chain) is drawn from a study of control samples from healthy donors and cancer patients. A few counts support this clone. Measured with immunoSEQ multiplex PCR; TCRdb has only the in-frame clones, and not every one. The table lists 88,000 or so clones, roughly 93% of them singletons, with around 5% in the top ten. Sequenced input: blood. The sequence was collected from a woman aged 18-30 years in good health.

The CDR3 protein is CASSSTKTGNYGYTF. CDR3 coding DNA: TGTGCCAGCAGCTCCACCAAGACAGGGAACTATGGCTACACCTTC. The chain uses TRBV5-4 and TRBJ1-2; TRBD1 aligns across 7 bases. V lost 3 bases and J lost 2; bases outside the gene matches: 7. Per germline, CDR1 SGHNT and CDR2 YYREEE (reference sequence). The CDR3 spans 15 residues.